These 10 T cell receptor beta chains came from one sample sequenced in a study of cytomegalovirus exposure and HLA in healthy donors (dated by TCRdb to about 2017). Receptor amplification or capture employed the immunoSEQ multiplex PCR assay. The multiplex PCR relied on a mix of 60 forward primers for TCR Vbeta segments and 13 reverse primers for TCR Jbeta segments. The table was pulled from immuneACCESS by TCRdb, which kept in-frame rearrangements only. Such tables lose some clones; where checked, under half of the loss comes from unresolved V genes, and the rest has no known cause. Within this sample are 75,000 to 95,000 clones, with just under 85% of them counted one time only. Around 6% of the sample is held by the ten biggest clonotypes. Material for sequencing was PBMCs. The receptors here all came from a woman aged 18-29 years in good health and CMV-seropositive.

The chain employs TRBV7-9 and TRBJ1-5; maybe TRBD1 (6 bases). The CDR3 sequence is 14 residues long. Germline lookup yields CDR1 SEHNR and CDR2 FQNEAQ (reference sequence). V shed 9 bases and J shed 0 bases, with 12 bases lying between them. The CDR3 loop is CASAQGRSNQPQHF. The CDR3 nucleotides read TGTGCCAGTGCACAGGGTCGTAGCAATCAGCCCCAGCATTTT.

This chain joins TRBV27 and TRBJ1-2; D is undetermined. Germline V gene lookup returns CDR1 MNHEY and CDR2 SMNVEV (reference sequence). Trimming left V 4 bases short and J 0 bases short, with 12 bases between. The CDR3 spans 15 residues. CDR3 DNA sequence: TGTGCCAGCAGTTCCTTCTCCCCAGCTAACTATGGCTACACCTTC. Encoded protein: CASSSFSPANYGYTF.

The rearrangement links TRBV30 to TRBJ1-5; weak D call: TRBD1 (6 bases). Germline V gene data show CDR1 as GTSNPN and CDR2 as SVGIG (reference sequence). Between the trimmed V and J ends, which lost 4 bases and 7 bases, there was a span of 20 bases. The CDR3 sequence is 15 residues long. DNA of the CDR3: TGTGCCTGGACCCAGGGGTCCAGGATCAACCAGCCCCAGCATTTT. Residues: CAWTQGSRINQPQHF.

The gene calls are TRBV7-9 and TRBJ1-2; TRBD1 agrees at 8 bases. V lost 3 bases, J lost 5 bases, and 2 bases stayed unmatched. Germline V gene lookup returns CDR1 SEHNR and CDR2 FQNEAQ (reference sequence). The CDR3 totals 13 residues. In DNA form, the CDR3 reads TGTGCCAGCAGCTTCGGACAGGGTTATGGCTACACCTTC. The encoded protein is CASSFGQGYGYTF.

CDR3 region: CASSGLPKAFF. The CDR3 nucleotides are TGTGCCAGCAGTGGACTGCCGAAGGCTTTCTTT. The J gene is TRBJ1-1, the V gene TRBV6-6, with D uncertain. Germline CDR1 MNHNY, CDR2 SVGAGI (reference sequence). CDR3 length: 11 amino acids. The germline V and J ends were trimmed by 5 bases and 11 bases, with 12 bases remaining between them.

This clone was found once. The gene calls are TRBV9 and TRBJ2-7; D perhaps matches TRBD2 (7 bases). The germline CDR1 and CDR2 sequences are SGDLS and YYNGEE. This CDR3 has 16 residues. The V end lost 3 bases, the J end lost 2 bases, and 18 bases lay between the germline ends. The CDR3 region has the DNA TGTGCCAGCAGCGCTCATGCGGGGGCCCGAACCTACGAGCAGTACTTC. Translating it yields CASSAHAGARTYEQYF. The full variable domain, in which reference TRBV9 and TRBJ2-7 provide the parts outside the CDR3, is DSGVTQTPKHLITATGQRVTLRCSPRSGDLSVYWYQQSLDQGLQFLIQYYNGEERAKGNILERFSAQQFPDLHSELNLSSLELGDSALYFCASSAHAGARTYEQYFGPGTRLTVT.

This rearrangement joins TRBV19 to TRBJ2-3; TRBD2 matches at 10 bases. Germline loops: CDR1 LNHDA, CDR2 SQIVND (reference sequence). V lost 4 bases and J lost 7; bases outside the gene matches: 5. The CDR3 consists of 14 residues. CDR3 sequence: CASSTLAGSYTQYF. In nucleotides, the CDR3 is TGTGCCAGTAGTACACTAGCGGGATCGTATACGCAGTATTTT.

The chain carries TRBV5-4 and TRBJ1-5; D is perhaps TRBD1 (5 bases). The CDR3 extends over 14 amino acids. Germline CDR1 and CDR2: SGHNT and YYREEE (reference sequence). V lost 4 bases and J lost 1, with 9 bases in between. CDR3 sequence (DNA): TGTGCCAGCAGCCTTGACAGAAGCAATCAGCCCCAGCATTTT. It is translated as CASSLDRSNQPQHF.

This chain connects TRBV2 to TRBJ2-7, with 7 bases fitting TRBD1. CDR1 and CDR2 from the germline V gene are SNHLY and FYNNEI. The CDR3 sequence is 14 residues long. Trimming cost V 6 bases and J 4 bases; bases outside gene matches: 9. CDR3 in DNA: TGTGCCAGCAGAGGGACAGACCCTCCTTACGAGCAGTACTTC. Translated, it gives CASRGTDPPYEQYF.

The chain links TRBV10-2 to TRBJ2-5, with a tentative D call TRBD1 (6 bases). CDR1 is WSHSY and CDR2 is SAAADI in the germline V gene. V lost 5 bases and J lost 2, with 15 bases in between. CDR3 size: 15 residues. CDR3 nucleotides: TGCGCCAGCAGTTCTACAGGGTGGGGACAAGAGACCCAGTACTTC. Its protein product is CASSSTGWGQETQYF.